The text below deals with one TCR beta chain. Its antigen is as yet unknown. Germline V gives CDR1 LNHDA, CDR2 SQIVND (reference sequence). CDR3 length: 12 residues. Trimming stripped 7 bases from V and 5 bases from J, with 11 bases between. The record originates from a study of T cell repertoires in cytomegalovirus infection. Study-level results: Carriers of CMV and the relevant HLA type were discriminated by public TCR beta frequency.

TCRdb used MiXCR to reprocess the reads, holding one entry per CDR3 protein. The sample lists about 900,000 distinct CDR3 sequences; approximately 33% were seen once. This TCR was sampled from a human donor in good health (CMV status not recorded). Some clones in this sample may be carry-over from other donors' samples. This sequence joins TRBV19 and TRBJ1-1, with D possibly matching TRBD1 (5 bases). The material sequenced was cultured CD8+ T cells from PBMCs, taken from culture after CMV antigen stimulation. CDR3 protein: CASIYGGTEAFF. In DNA, the CDR3 is TGTGCCAGTATATACGGGGGTACTGAAGCTTTCTTT.